The rows below give T cell receptor beta chains drawn from one sample of a study of T-cell reconstitution after alpha-beta-depleted transplantation in children. TCRdb processed the PCR reads anew with MiXCR; each CDR3 protein has one entry. The table records about half a million distinct CDR3 sequences, roughly an eighth of them present only once. The sequenced sample was PBMCs from the stem cell graft donor, obtained from the stem cell graft. These receptors were taken from a human donor who donated a stem cell graft to a child with combined immunodeficiency. Each CDR3 is given with its conserved first and last residue. Each record gives: clone size, V gene, J gene, D gene, CDR3 protein, CDR3 DNA. D genes are given only for firm matches. Clone size is given for some rows only: seen once, a few or many times, or a class if the clone is expanded.

clone size: -
V gene: TRBV10-3
J gene: TRBJ2-1
D gene: TRBD2
CDR3 protein: CAISPNGREKPIF
CDR3 DNA: TGTGCCATCAGCCCAAATGGGCGGGAGAAACCGATCTTC

clone size: many
V gene: TRBV6-2/TRBV6-3
J gene: TRBJ2-2
D gene: -
CDR3 protein: CASSYESTGELFF
CDR3 DNA: TGTGCCAGCAGTTACGAGAGCACCGGGGAGCTGTTTTTT

clone size: -
V gene: TRBV5-6
J gene: TRBJ2-3
D gene: -
CDR3 protein: CASSLIASSTDTQYF
CDR3 DNA: TGTGCCAGCAGCTTAATCGCTTCTAGCACAGATACGCAGTATTTT

clone size: few
V gene: TRBV4-2
J gene: TRBJ1-5
D gene: TRBD1
CDR3 protein: CASSQDPGGNQPQHF
CDR3 DNA: TGTGCCAGCAGCCAAGATCCAGGGGGGAATCAGCCCCAGCATTTT

clone size: -
V gene: TRBV5-1
J gene: TRBJ2-7
D gene: -
CDR3 protein: CASSQGSAGYEQYF
CDR3 DNA: TGCGCCAGCAGCCAGGGGTCAGCGGGGTACGAGCAGTACTTC

clone size: many
V gene: TRBV12-3/TRBV12-4
J gene: TRBJ2-2
D gene: TRBD1
CDR3 protein: CASSPDRGYTGELFF
CDR3 DNA: TGTGCCAGCAGCCCTGACAGGGGGTATACCGGGGAGCTGTTTTTT

clone size: few
V gene: TRBV15
J gene: TRBJ2-1
D gene: -
CDR3 protein: CATSRVINEQFF
CDR3 DNA: TGTGCCACCAGCAGAGTAATTAATGAGCAGTTCTTC

clone size: few
V gene: TRBV12-3/TRBV12-4
J gene: TRBJ2-7
D gene: TRBD2
CDR3 protein: CASSLASGGIKQYF
CDR3 DNA: TGTGCCAGCAGTTTGGCCTCGGGGGGAATAAAGCAGTACTTC

clone size: -
V gene: TRBV20-1
J gene: TRBJ1-5
D gene: TRBD1
CDR3 protein: CSASPGQFSLGNQPQHF
CDR3 DNA: TGCAGTGCTAGCCCGGGACAGTTTAGTCTGGGCAATCAGCCCCAGCATTTT

clone size: many
V gene: TRBV6-2/TRBV6-3
J gene: TRBJ2-1
D gene: -
CDR3 protein: CASSPPGDGYNEQFF
CDR3 DNA: TGTGCCAGCAGTCCCCCCGGCGACGGATACAATGAGCAGTTCTTC

clone size: few
V gene: TRBV5-1
J gene: TRBJ2-2
D gene: -
CDR3 protein: CASSLRQINTGELFF
CDR3 DNA: TGCGCCAGCAGCTTGCGGCAGATCAACACCGGGGAGCTGTTTTTT

clone size: -
V gene: TRBV5-5
J gene: TRBJ2-4
D gene: -
CDR3 protein: CASSFRPPRENIQYF
CDR3 DNA: TGTGCCAGCAGCTTCCGACCTCCCCGAGAAAACATTCAGTACTTC

clone size: -
V gene: TRBV7-9
J gene: TRBJ2-1
D gene: TRBD2
CDR3 protein: CASSPPGGSSYNEQFF
CDR3 DNA: TGTGCCAGCAGCCCCCCCGGCGGGAGCTCCTACAATGAGCAGTTCTTC

clone size: few
V gene: TRBV11-2
J gene: TRBJ2-3
D gene: TRBD2
CDR3 protein: CASSLVPGGLAGGLTDTQYF
CDR3 DNA: TGTGCCAGCAGCTTAGTTCCCGGCGGGCTAGCGGGGGGACTCACAGATACGCAGTATTTT

clone size: many
V gene: TRBV12-3/TRBV12-4
J gene: TRBJ2-1
D gene: -
CDR3 protein: CASSLLHQGEQFF
CDR3 DNA: TGTGCCAGCAGTTTATTGCACCAGGGTGAGCAGTTCTTC

clone size: many
V gene: TRBV29-1
J gene: TRBJ2-7
D gene: -
CDR3 protein: CSVETGEGAYEQYF
CDR3 DNA: TGCAGCGTTGAAACGGGGGAAGGAGCTTACGAGCAGTACTTC

clone size: few
V gene: TRBV7-6
J gene: TRBJ2-1
D gene: TRBD2
CDR3 protein: CASSLSLALAGGPSAYNEQFF
CDR3 DNA: TGTGCCAGCAGCTTAAGCCTGGCCCTAGCGGGGGGGCCCTCGGCCTACAATGAGCAGTTCTTC

clone size: few
V gene: TRBV29-1
J gene: TRBJ2-1
D gene: -
CDR3 protein: CSGAPGGDEQFF
CDR3 DNA: TGCAGCGGCGCCCCAGGGGGGGATGAGCAGTTCTTC

clone size: -
V gene: TRBV24-1
J gene: TRBJ2-2
D gene: -
CDR3 protein: CATSDLDTEGTGELFF
CDR3 DNA: TGTGCCACCAGTGATTTAGACACGGAAGGAACCGGGGAGCTGTTTTTT

clone size: -
V gene: TRBV5-1
J gene: TRBJ2-4
D gene: -
CDR3 protein: CASSLDVGDIAKNIQYF
CDR3 DNA: TGCGCCAGCAGCTTGGATGTAGGGGACATAGCCAAAAACATTCAGTACTTC

clone size: -
V gene: TRBV7-2
J gene: TRBJ2-6
D gene: TRBD2
CDR3 protein: CASSFTGGNSGANVLTF
CDR3 DNA: TGTGCCAGCAGCTTCACGGGGGGTAACTCTGGGGCCAACGTCCTGACTTTC

clone size: many
V gene: TRBV10-3
J gene: TRBJ2-3
D gene: TRBD2
CDR3 protein: CAISRLAGPTDTQYF
CDR3 DNA: TGTGCCATCAGCCGACTAGCGGGACCCACAGATACGCAGTATTTT

clone size: few
V gene: TRBV6-5
J gene: TRBJ2-3
D gene: -
CDR3 protein: CASSYGGPRSDTQYF
CDR3 DNA: TGTGCCAGCAGTTACGGGGGGCCCAGATCAGATACGCAGTATTTT

clone size: many
V gene: TRBV10-3
J gene: TRBJ2-3
D gene: -
CDR3 protein: CAISETGTEWPGGTQYF
CDR3 DNA: TGTGCCATCAGTGAAACCGGGACAGAGTGGCCCGGGGGTACGCAGTATTTT

clone size: -
V gene: TRBV11-2
J gene: TRBJ2-1
D gene: TRBD1
CDR3 protein: CASSLGTGTGRHEQFF
CDR3 DNA: TGTGCCAGCAGCTTAGGAACCGGGACAGGGAGACATGAGCAGTTCTTC

clone size: few
V gene: TRBV5-6
J gene: TRBJ2-3
D gene: -
CDR3 protein: CASSLSSSDTQYF
CDR3 DNA: TGTGCCAGCAGCCTCTCGAGCTCGGATACGCAGTATTTT

clone size: few
V gene: TRBV29-1
J gene: TRBJ2-3
D gene: TRBD2
CDR3 protein: CSVPRLAATDTQYF
CDR3 DNA: TGCAGCGTTCCCAGACTAGCGGCTACAGATACGCAGTATTTT

clone size: few
V gene: TRBV10-3
J gene: TRBJ2-7
D gene: -
CDR3 protein: CATKGDTDKTFYEQYF
CDR3 DNA: TGTGCCACAAAGGGGGACACGGACAAAACATTCTACGAGCAGTACTTC

clone size: -
V gene: TRBV10-3
J gene: TRBJ2-3
D gene: TRBD1
CDR3 protein: CAISSTGDGGTDTQYF
CDR3 DNA: TGTGCCATCAGTTCGACAGGGGATGGGGGCACAGATACGCAGTATTTT

clone size: -
V gene: TRBV6-5
J gene: TRBJ1-4
D gene: TRBD1
CDR3 protein: CASSYEAGGDGKLFF
CDR3 DNA: TGTGCCAGCAGTTATGAGGCAGGGGGCGATGGAAAACTGTTTTTT

clone size: many
V gene: TRBV15
J gene: TRBJ2-6
D gene: TRBD1
CDR3 protein: CATSTGGSGANVLTF
CDR3 DNA: TGTGCCACCAGCACAGGGGGCTCTGGGGCCAACGTCCTGACTTTC

clone size: many
V gene: TRBV7-2
J gene: TRBJ2-7
D gene: TRBD2
CDR3 protein: CASSWDLAGGGEQYF
CDR3 DNA: TGTGCCAGCAGCTGGGACCTAGCGGGAGGGGGCGAGCAGTACTTC